The clone carrying this TCR beta chain was observed a few times. The V and J ends lost 5 bases and 1 base, in that order; junction bases with no gene match: 6. The CDR3 has 15 amino acids. TCRdb itself ran the RT-PCR reads through MiXCR, one entry per CDR3 protein. Altogether hundreds of thousands of distinct CDR3 sequences are present, 14% being singletons, with the ten largest covering roughly 3.9%. This clonotype was obtained from a female donor in good health, serving as a healthy control. This chain joins TRBV12-3 or TRBV12-4 and TRBJ1-1; 8 nucleotides match TRBD1. The sequenced sample was memory CD4+ T cells from blood. The CDR3 sequence: CASSTTGASNTEAFF. As DNA, the CDR3 is TGTGCCAGCAGTACGACAGGGGCGTCGAACACTGAAGCTTTCTTT.